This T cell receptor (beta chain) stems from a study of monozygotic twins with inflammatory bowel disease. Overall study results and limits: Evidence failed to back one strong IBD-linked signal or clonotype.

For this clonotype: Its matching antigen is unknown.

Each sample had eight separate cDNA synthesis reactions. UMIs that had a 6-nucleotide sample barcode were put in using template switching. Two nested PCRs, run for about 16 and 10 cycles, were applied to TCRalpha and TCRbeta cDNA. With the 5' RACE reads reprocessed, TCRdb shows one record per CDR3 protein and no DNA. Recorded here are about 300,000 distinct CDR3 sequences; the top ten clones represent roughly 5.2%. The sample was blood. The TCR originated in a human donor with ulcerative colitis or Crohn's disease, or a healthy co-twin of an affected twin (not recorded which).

CDR3 amino acids: CASKTGADTQYF. V gene TRBV6-6 combines with J gene TRBJ2-3; the D call from TCRdb, TRBD1, cannot be confirmed without DNA. CDR1 and CDR2 from the germline V gene are MNHNY and SVGAGI (reference sequence). This CDR3 is 12 amino acids long.